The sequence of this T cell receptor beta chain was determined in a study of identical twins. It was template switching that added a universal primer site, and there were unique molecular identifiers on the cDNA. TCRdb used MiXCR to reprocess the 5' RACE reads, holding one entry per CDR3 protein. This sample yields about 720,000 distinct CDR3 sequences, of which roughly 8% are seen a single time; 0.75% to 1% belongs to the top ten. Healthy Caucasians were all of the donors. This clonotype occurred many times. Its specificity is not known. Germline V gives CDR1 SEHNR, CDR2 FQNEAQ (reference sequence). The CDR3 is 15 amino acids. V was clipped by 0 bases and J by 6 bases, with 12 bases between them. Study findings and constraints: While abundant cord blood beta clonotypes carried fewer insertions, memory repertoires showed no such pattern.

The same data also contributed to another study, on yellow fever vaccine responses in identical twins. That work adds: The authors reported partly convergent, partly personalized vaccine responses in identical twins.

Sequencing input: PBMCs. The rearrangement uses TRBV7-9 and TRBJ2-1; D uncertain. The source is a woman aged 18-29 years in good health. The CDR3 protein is CASSLALGLVNEQFF. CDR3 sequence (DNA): TGTGCCAGCAGCTTAGCCCTCGGGCTAGTCAATGAGCAGTTCTTC.